This T cell receptor beta chain derives from a study of cytomegalovirus exposure and HLA in healthy donors (dated by TCRdb to the late 2010s). The study in broad terms: A later analysis indicated that the 100 to 150 validation repertoires were generated on the platform also employed for the approximately 700 repertoires of the first cohort. The study was designed to test whether signatures of past pathogen exposure could be identified by cataloging public T cell receptors. Besides the first cohort of approximately 710 subjects, a separate validation cohort made up of 120 or so different subjects was used. High-throughput TCR immunosequencing, statistical association of individual TCRs with disease status, and machine learning were combined to predict cytomegalovirus infection status.

The protocol used for the library was the immunoSEQ multiplex PCR assay. The authors processed their data as follows. A statistical classification framework was built for diagnosing cytomegalovirus status from the catalog of TCR beta chain sequences. In TCRdb, the immuneACCESS table is reduced to in-frame sequences with V and J assigned. These tables do not hold every clone; where another copy was compared, an unresolved V gene accounts for under half, and the others remain unexplained. V and J calls plus clone size are reproduced from that table; the DNA served to infer D and trimming. The sample table records 90,000 to 110,000 clones; around nine tenths of these occur just once. The ten most abundant clones make up more than 2% of the sample. The donors were included in the validation cohort of roughly 120 subjects, a group kept apart from the roughly 700-subject first cohort. The study at large found these results: Of the cluster scores, 90% to 95% were above 0 in a later analysis, which found that TCRs clustered in the first cohort also tended to co-occur in the 120 or so validation repertoires. In vitro tests confirmed that three of the cytomegalovirus-associated TCR beta chains recognize cytomegalovirus antigens. All 120 or so repertoires were used to score co-occurrence in the validation cohort in a later analysis, because that analysis had no HLA typing for the cohort. The classifier was reported to diagnose cytomegalovirus status with high specificity and sensitivity in both the original and validation cohorts. Most TCR sequences were observed very rarely across donors, whereas some public TCRs were present in many individuals. The authors suggested that the approach could potentially be generalized to other disease states and immunological phenotypes. A total of about 180 TCR beta chains were listed by the study as associated with cytomegalovirus.

The CDR3 runs 14 residues from the cysteine to the phenylalanine. Only the CDR3 DNA is retained, 42 bases long and in frame from the first base. CDR1 and CDR2, looked up from the germline V gene (reference sequence), are LNHDA and SQIVND. Between the V and J ends, shortened by 3 bases and 4 bases respectively, the junction contains 7 bases. Points on this clone: It lacks a known antigen. No much larger clonotype is one base removed from it; base qualities were not supplied.

Sequencing was carried out using PBMCs. The source of this sequence is a woman in her late teens or twenties in good health and CMV-seronegative. The chain couples TRBV19 to TRBJ1-6; the D gene is perhaps TRBD1, on 6 matching bases. The CDR3 sequence is CASSITGYNSPLHF. The DNA sequence is given as TGTGCCAGTAGTATTACAGGGTATAATTCACCCCTCCACTTT.